One T cell receptor beta chain is described in this entry. The antigen remains undetermined. CDR1 is LGHDT, CDR2 YNNKEL, per germline (reference sequence). Trimming took 1 base from V and 6 from J, leaving 12 bases between them. This CDR3 is 15 amino acids long. Unique molecular identifiers (one per individual cDNA molecule) were attached. TCRdb passed the 5' RACE reads through MiXCR, listing each CDR3 protein once. Of some 57,000 distinct CDR3 sequences listed, 7% to 10% are singletons. This specimen belongs to a study of early T cells in non-severe SARS-CoV-2 infection. Whole-study context: Whole-blood bulk RNA, unsorted, was sequenced, and chains were unpaired. Study outcomes and limitations: Sequences matched to VDJdb favored anti-spike CD8 responses, while private and CD4 specificities were missed.

The receptor was derived from an adult who was a healthcare worker with PCR-confirmed SARS-CoV-2 infection or an uninfected control (not recorded which). The specimen sequenced was whole blood. The rearrangement uses TRBV3-1 and TRBJ1-4; TRBD1 is a possible D gene (5 bases). As DNA, the CDR3 is TGTGCCAGCAGCCAAGGACGGGGGAAGGATGAAAAACTGTTTTTT. As protein: CASSQGRGKDEKLFF.